One and the same sample provided the 2 T cell receptor beta chains below, sequenced in a study of T cell responses to AZD1222 COVID-19 vaccine. Sequenced by immunoSEQ multiplex PCR; TCRdb stores in-frame clones only, minus some. The sample shows some 130,000 clones, 90% of them seen only once. Here the sequenced sample was peripheral blood, taken on day 0 of AZD1222 vaccination. Receptor source: an adult in good health.

The V gene is TRBV27, the J gene TRBJ2-3; D call uncertain. Germline assignment: CDR1 MNHEY and CDR2 SMNVEV (reference sequence). Trimming took off 5 bases at V and 4 bases at J, with 13 bases between the two ends. This CDR3 is built from 14 residues. The CDR3: CASSPRHSADTQYF. CDR3 coding DNA: TGTGCCAGCAGTCCGCGGCACAGCGCAGATACGCAGTATTTT.

The sample holds one count of this clone. This chain uses TRBV4-1 with TRBJ2-7; 11 nucleotides line up with TRBD2. V gave up 1 base and J gave up 2 bases; unmatched junction bases: 4. This CDR3 contains 16 residues. Germline lookup yields CDR1 MGHRA and CDR2 YSYEKL. DNA for the CDR3: TGCGCCAGCAGCCAAGTCGGGACTAGCGGTACCTACGAGCAGTACTTC. Translated: CASSQVGTSGTYEQYF.